These T cell receptor beta chains were read from a single sample in a study of blood T cell repertoires in COVID-19. Profiled with immunoSEQ multiplex PCR; TCRdb holds only in-frame clones, not every one. This table has more than 150,000 clones, approximately 83% appearing once. The sample comprised peripheral blood. The source of these receptors is a woman aged 55-75 years with acute or convalescent COVID-19. Each CDR3 is given with its conserved first and last residue. D genes are given only for firm matches. A row's size may be missing; if present it is once, few, many or a size class.

d_call	cdr3_length	clone_size	v_call	j_call	cdr3_nt	cdr3_aa
-	9	-	TRBV29-1	TRBJ1-2	TGCAGCGTTCTCGAGGGCTACACCTTC	CSVLEGYTF
TRBD2	16	-	TRBV4-2	TRBJ2-3	TGTGCCAGCAGCCAAGAAGGGCGGGGGGGCCCAGATACGCAGTATTTT	CASSQEGRGGPDTQYF
-	11	once	TRBV20-1	TRBJ1-1	TGCAGTGCTTCAGACAGGCCTGAAGCTTTCTTT	CSASDRPEAFF
TRBD1	12	-	TRBV6-5	TRBJ2-7	TGTGCCAGCAGGGGGACAGCCTACGAGCAGTACTTC	CASRGTAYEQYF
-	14	-	TRBV5-1	TRBJ2-2	TGCGCCAGCAGGTGGAGGGAGGTCACCGGGGAGCTGTTTTTT	CASRWREVTGELFF
TRBD1	14	-	TRBV6-5	TRBJ1-2	TGTGCCAGCAGGGCACAGGGGGCGGTTAGTGGCTACACCTTC	CASRAQGAVSGYTF
TRBD1	16	-	TRBV6-2/TRBV6-3	TRBJ2-7	TGTGCCAGCAGTTACCCCACGGGACAGATCTCCTACGAGCAGTACTTC	CASSYPTGQISYEQYF
TRBD1	13	-	TRBV19	TRBJ1-2	TGTGCCAGTAGTAGCACAGGGGAGAATGGCTACACCTTC	CASSSTGENGYTF
-	12	-	TRBV11-1	TRBJ1-1	TGTGCCAGCAGCGTACAGGGCGGTGAAGCTTTCTTT	CASSVQGGEAFF
-	13	few	TRBV12-3/TRBV12-4	TRBJ1-4	TGTGCCAGCCTCGGGGGGTCCGGGAGAGAACTGTTTTTT	CASLGGSGRELFF
TRBD2	15	-	TRBV2	TRBJ2-5	TGTGCCAGCAGTGAAAGCGGGGGCATTTCTGGGACCCAGTACTTC	CASSESGGISGTQYF
TRBD1	14	-	TRBV7-9	TRBJ1-2	TGTGCCAGCAGCTTGACAGGGCCTTACTATGGCTACACCTTC	CASSLTGPYYGYTF
TRBD1	16	-	TRBV7-2	TRBJ2-3	TGTGCCAGCAGCTTAGGTCCGGGACAGAGCACAGATACGCAGTATTTT	CASSLGPGQSTDTQYF
-	15	-	TRBV3-1/TRBV3-2	TRBJ1-1	TGTGCCAGCAGCCAAGTGGGACAACAGAACACTGAAGCTTTCTTT	CASSQVGQQNTEAFF
TRBD2	16	-	TRBV7-3	TRBJ2-1	TGTGCCAGCAGCCCACTAGCGGGGGGGAGTCGCAATGAGCAGTTCTTC	CASSPLAGGSRNEQFF
TRBD1	16	-	TRBV2	TRBJ1-2	TGTGCCAGCAGCAAGGAAGCGGACAGGGGGCCCTATGGCTACACCTTC	CASSKEADRGPYGYTF
-	14	once	TRBV5-6	TRBJ1-1	TGTGCCAGCAGCCCGGGCCCCGGGGACACTGAAGCTTTCTTT	CASSPGPGDTEAFF
-	12	few	TRBV12-3/TRBV12-4	TRBJ1-4	TGTGCCAGCAGTAAACGGAATGAAAAACTGTTTTTT	CASSKRNEKLFF
TRBD1	15	-	TRBV6-2/TRBV6-3	TRBJ2-3	TGTGCCAGCAGCCGACAGGGGCCCAGCACAGATACGCAGTATTTT	CASSRQGPSTDTQYF
-	15	few	TRBV4-2	TRBJ1-1	TGTGCCAGCAGCCCCAGAGGGGACATGAACACTGAAGCTTTCTTT	CASSPRGDMNTEAFF
TRBD1	15	few	TRBV5-1	TRBJ2-1	TGCGCCAGCAGCTCGGGACAGGGGTCAGGGAATGAGCAGTTCTTC	CASSSGQGSGNEQFF
TRBD1	14	-	TRBV7-9	TRBJ2-7	TGTGCCAGCAGCTCTGGGACAGTCTCCTACGAGCAGTACTTC	CASSSGTVSYEQYF
-	14	-	TRBV19	TRBJ2-7	TGTGCCAGTAGTATATCCAGGGGAGGGGACGAGCAGTACTTC	CASSISRGGDEQYF
-	12	-	TRBV10-3	TRBJ2-7	TGTGCCATCGGAGGGAGCTCCTACGAGCAGTACTTC	CAIGGSSYEQYF
-	14	-	TRBV28	TRBJ1-5	TGTGCCAGCAGAAGGACACCAGGCAATCAGCCCCAGCATTTT	CASRRTPGNQPQHF
-	17	few	TRBV5-1	TRBJ1-1	TGCGCCAGCAGCTTGGACTTCTCGGGAGGGCTGCCCACTGAAGCTTTCTTT	CASSLDFSGGLPTEAFF
-	15	-	TRBV6-2/TRBV6-3	TRBJ1-1	TGTGCCAGCAGTTACTTCGGACAGTTGAACACTGAAGCTTTCTTT	CASSYFGQLNTEAFF
TRBD2	15	-	TRBV7-3	TRBJ2-3	TGTGCCAGCAGCTTAGGGACTAGCGGTGCAGATACGCAGTATTTT	CASSLGTSGADTQYF
TRBD1	14	-	TRBV25-1	TRBJ1-6	TGTGCCAGCAGTGGAACAGGGGGCGCTTCACCCCTCCACTTT	CASSGTGGASPLHF
-	14	-	TRBV7-2	TRBJ2-7	TGTGCCAGCAGCTTAGCTAGGCACAGCTACGAGCAGTACTTC	CASSLARHSYEQYF
-	18	-	TRBV18	TRBJ2-3	TGTGCCAGCTCACCCGGCTGGGCTAGCCCCACGAGCACAGATACGCAGTATTTT	CASSPGWASPTSTDTQYF
TRBD2	16	-	TRBV6-2/TRBV6-3	TRBJ2-1	TGTGCCAGCAGTTACTCTGGTAGCGGGGAATACAATGAGCAGTTCTTC	CASSYSGSGEYNEQFF
-	12	-	TRBV2	TRBJ2-3	TGTGCCAACCATATAGGGGCAGATACGCAGTATTTT	CANHIGADTQYF
-	13	-	TRBV19	TRBJ1-2	TGTGCCAGTAGTGTCACAGCGGACTATGGCTACACCTTC	CASSVTADYGYTF
TRBD1	14	-	TRBV5-8	TRBJ2-2	TGTGCCAGCACTTACAGGGGGCGGAAGGGGGAGCTGTTTTTT	CASTYRGRKGELFF
-	15	-	TRBV6-2/TRBV6-3	TRBJ2-7	TGTGCCAGCAGTTACGGGGCAGGCAACGGGCTGAAGCAGTACTTC	CASSYGAGNGLKQYF
-	12	-	TRBV6-5	TRBJ1-1	TGTGCCAGCAGCCAACTGGGGGGTGAAGCTTTCTTT	CASSQLGGEAFF
-	15	-	TRBV27	TRBJ1-5	TGTGCCAGCAGAGGTATTCCAGGTCCCGATCAGCCCCAGCATTTT	CASRGIPGPDQPQHF
-	15	-	TRBV21-1	TRBJ2-2	TGTGCCAGCGGCTACAGGGGGCTAGTCACCGGGGAGCTGTTTTTT	CASGYRGLVTGELFF
TRBD1	17	-	TRBV18	TRBJ1-2	TGTGCCAGCTCACCACCGGAAGGTGACAGGGGCCTTGATGGCTACACCTTC	CASSPPEGDRGLDGYTF